This TCR beta chain originates from a study of CD8 T cells in Susac syndrome. The CDR3 extends over 16 amino acids. Germline V lookup: CDR1 KGHDR, CDR2 SFDVKD. The junction had 13 bases not matched to a gene; V was cut back by 3 bases and J by 10 bases. cDNA came from about 0.51 to 1 ug RNA primed by random hexamers. Each CDR3 protein gets one entry after TCRdb re-called the immunoSEQ multiplex PCR reads with MiXCR. The repertoire includes roughly 44,000 distinct CDR3 sequences, approximately 93% of them detected once, and roughly 0.58% sits in the top ten. The sequencing input was CD8+ T cells from PBMCs. The receptor comes from a human donor in good health. The V and J genes are TRBV24-1 and TRBJ2-2, with 7 bases fitting TRBD2. The CDR3 loop reads CATSDPRPTSLPELFF. In DNA, the CDR3 is TGTGCCACCAGTGATCCCAGACCGACTAGCTTACCGGAGCTGTTTTTT.